This is a list of T cell receptor beta chains from one sample in a study of human T cells and chemical hapten exposure. MiXCR, run by TCRdb on the RACE reads, gives a single entry per CDR3 protein. This table has more than 85,000 distinct CDR3 sequences, about a tenth appearing once. The material was whole blood, obtained in connection with sensitization to the hapten diphenylcyclopropenone (DPC). These receptors were obtained from a woman aged 35 to 49 with alopecia areata. Some clones in this sample may be carry-over from other donors' samples. The CDR3 runs from the conserved cysteine through the conserved F or W. A D gene is named only where the DNA matches it firmly. The size of a clone is reported for some rows only, either as once, few or many, or as a class for expanded clones.

>many|TRBV9|TRBD1|TRBJ2-1
CASSEDRVVDEQFF
TGTGCCAGCAGCGAGGACAGGGTGGTGGATGAGCAGTTCTTC
>few|TRBV7-9|TRBD1|TRBJ1-1
CASSPRQGGTEAFF
TGTGCCAGCAGCCCTAGACAGGGTGGAACTGAAGCTTTCTTT
>many|TRBV5-4|TRBD1|TRBJ1-6
CASSLDLGQGSSPLHF
TGTGCCAGCAGCTTGGACCTCGGACAGGGCAGCTCACCCCTCCACTTT
>many|TRBV5-1|NA|TRBJ2-1
CASSLRDEQFF
TGCGCCAGCAGCCTCAGGGATGAGCAGTTCTTC
>NA|TRBV12-3/TRBV12-4|NA|TRBJ1-4
CASRPQGRDEKLFF
TGTGCCAGCAGGCCACAGGGACGGGACGAAAAACTGTTTTTT
>few|TRBV5-1|TRBD1|TRBJ1-3
CASSRGTGAGRNTIYF
TGCGCCAGCAGCCGCGGGACAGGGGCTGGAAGAAACACCATATATTTT
>many|TRBV24-1|NA|TRBJ2-1
CATSQSIRGTIYNEQFF
TGTGCCACCAGTCAATCTATCCGGGGGACCATCTACAATGAGCAGTTCTTC
>few|TRBV18|TRBD1|TRBJ2-7
CASSPLDRGTNEQYF
TGTGCCAGCTCACCGTTGGACAGGGGTACGAACGAGCAGTACTTC
>NA|TRBV4-3|NA|TRBJ1-1
CASSQVHGGIDLVNTEAFF
TGCGCCAGCAGCCAAGTTCATGGGGGGATCGATCTCGTGAACACTGAAGCTTTCTTT
>NA|TRBV25-1|NA|TRBJ2-1
CASSEGDGSYNEQFF
TGTGCCAGCAGTGAGGGGGACGGGTCCTACAATGAGCAGTTCTTC
>many|TRBV5-1|NA|TRBJ2-3
CASSRDPTRDTDTQYF
TGCGCCAGCAGTCGGGACCCGACCCGTGACACAGATACGCAGTATTTT
>many|TRBV9|NA|TRBJ2-3
CASSGGLGASTDTQYF
TGTGCCAGCAGCGGAGGACTCGGGGCCAGCACAGATACGCAGTATTTT
>few|TRBV4-2|NA|TRBJ1-5
CASSQDQQNQPQHF
TGTGCCAGCAGCCAAGACCAGCAAAATCAGCCCCAGCATTTT